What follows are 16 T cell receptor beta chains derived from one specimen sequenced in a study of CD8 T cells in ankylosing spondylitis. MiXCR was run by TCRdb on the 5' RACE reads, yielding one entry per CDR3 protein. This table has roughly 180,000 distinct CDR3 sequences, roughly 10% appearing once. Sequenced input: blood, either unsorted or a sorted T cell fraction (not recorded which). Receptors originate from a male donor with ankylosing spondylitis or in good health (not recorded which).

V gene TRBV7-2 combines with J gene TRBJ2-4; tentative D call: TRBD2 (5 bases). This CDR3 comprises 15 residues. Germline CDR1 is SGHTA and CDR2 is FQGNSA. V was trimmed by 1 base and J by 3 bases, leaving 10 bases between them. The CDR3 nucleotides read TGTGCCAGCAGCTTAGTTGTAGGAGGCAAAAACATTCAGTACTTC. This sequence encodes CASSLVVGGKNIQYF.

CDR3 bases: TGTGCCATCAGTGAGTATGGATCGGGGCGGTTGCCTTCCTACGAGCAGTACTTC. Protein sequence: CAISEYGSGRLPSYEQYF. The chain carries TRBV10-3 and TRBJ2-7; D tentatively reads TRBD1 or TRBD2 (5 bases each). This CDR3 is built from 18 residues. Trimming left V 1 base short and J 1 base short, with 20 bases between. The V gene's germline CDR1 is ENHRY and CDR2 SYGVKD.

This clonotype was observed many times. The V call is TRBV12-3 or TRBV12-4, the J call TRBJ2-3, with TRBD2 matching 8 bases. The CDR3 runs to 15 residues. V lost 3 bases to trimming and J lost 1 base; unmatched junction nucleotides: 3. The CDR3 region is CASSFQLAGTDTQYF. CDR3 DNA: TGTGCCAGCAGTTTTCAACTAGCGGGCACAGATACGCAGTATTTT.

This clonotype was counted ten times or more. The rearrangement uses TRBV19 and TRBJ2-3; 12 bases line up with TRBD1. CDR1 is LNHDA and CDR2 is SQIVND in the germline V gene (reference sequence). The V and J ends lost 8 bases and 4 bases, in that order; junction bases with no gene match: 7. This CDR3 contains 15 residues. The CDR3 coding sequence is TGTGCCAGTCTCTCCGGGACAGGGGGCCCAGATACGCAGTATTTT. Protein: CASLSGTGGPDTQYF.

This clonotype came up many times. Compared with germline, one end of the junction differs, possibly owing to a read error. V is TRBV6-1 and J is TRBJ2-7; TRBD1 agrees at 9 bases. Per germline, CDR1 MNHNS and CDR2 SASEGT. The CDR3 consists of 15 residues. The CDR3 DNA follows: TGCGCCAGCAGCTTGGGGGGGACAGGGACCTACGAGCAGTACTTC. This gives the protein CASSLGGTGTYEQYF.

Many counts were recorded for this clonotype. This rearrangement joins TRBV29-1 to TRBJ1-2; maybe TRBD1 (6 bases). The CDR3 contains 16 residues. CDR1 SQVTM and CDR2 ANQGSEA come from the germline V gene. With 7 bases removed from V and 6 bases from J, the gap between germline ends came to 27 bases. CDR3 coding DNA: TGCAGCGAAGGAGGAGGACAGAGCTTTGGGGGAGATGGCTACACCTTC. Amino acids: CSEGGGQSFGGDGYTF. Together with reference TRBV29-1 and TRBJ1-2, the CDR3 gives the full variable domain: SAVISQKPSRDICQRGTSLTIQCQVDSQVTMMFWYRQQPGQSLTLIATANQGSEATYESGFVIDKFPISRPNLTFSTLTVSNMSPEDSSIYLCSEGGGQSFGGDGYTFGSGTRLTVV.

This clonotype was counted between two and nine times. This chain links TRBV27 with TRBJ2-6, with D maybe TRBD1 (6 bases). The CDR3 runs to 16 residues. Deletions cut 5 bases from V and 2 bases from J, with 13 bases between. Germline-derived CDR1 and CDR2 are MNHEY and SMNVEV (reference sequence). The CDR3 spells CASSTRQGTGANVLTF. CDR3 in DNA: TGTGCCAGCAGTACTCGCCAGGGGACTGGGGCCAACGTCCTGACTTTC.

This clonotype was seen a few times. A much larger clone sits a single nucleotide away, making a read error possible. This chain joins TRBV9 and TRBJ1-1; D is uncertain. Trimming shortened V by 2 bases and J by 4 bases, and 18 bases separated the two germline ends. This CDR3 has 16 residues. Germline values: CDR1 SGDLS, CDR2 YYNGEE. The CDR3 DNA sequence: TGTGCCAGCAGCGTCGGATCCGGAGGGCTGGGCACTGAAGCTTTCTTT. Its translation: CASSVGSGGLGTEAFF. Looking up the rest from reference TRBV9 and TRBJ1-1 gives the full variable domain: DSGVTQTPKHLITATGQRVTLRCSPRSGDLSVYWYQQSLDQGLQFLIQYYNGEERAKGNILERFSAQQFPDLHSELNLSSLELGDSALYFCASSVGSGGLGTEAFFGQGTRLTVV.

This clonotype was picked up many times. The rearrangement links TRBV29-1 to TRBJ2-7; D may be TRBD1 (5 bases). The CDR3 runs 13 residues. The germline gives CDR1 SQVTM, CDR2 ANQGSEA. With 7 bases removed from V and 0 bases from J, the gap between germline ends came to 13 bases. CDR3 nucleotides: TGCAGCGGTTGGACACCTCCCTCCTACGAGCAGTACTTC. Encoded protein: CSGWTPPSYEQYF.

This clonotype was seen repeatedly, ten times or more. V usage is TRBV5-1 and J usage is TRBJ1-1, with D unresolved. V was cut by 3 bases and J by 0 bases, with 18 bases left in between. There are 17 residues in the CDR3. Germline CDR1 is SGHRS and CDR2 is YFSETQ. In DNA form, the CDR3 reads TGCGCCAGCAGCTCTCGGGAGGAATTTTCTATGAACACTGAAGCTTTCTTT. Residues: CASSSREEFSMNTEAFF.

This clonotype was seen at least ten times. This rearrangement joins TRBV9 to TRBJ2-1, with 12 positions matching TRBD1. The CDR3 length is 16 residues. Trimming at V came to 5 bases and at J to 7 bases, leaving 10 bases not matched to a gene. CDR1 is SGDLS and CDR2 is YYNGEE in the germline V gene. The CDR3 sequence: CASSLTGTGGWNEQFF. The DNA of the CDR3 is TGTGCCAGCAGTCTTACCGGGACAGGGGGCTGGAATGAGCAGTTCTTC.

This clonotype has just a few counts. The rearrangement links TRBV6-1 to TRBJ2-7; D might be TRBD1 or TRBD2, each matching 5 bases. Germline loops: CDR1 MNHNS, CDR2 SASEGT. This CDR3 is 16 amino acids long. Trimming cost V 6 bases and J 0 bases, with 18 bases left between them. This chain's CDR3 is CASRPKTAAGSYEQYF. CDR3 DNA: TGTGCCAGCAGACCCAAGACAGCGGCAGGCTCCTACGAGCAGTACTTC.

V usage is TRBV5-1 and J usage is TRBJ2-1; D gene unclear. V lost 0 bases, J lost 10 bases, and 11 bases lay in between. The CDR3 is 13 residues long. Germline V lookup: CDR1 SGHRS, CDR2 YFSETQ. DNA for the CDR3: TGCGCCAGCAGCTTGGTAATGGGAAAGGAGCAGTTCTTC. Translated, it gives CASSLVMGKEQFF.

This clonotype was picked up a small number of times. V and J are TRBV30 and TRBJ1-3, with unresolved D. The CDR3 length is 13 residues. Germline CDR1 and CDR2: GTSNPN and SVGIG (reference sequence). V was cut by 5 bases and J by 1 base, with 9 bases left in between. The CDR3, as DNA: TGTGCCTGGGAAGCGAATTCTGGAAACACCATATATTTT. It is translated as CAWEANSGNTIYF.

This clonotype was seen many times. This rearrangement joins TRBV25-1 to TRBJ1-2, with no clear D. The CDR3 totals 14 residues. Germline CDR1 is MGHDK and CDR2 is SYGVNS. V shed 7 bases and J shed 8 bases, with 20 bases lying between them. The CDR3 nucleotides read TGTGCCAGCACTGCGTGGTGGGTGAGAGGGGGCTACACCTTC. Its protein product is CASTAWWVRGGYTF.

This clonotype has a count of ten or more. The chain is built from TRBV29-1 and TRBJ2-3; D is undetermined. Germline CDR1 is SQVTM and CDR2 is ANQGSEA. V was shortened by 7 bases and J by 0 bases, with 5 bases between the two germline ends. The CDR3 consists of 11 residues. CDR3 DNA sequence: TGCAGCGCGGACAGCACAGATACGCAGTATTTT. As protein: CSADSTDTQYF.